This passage covers 16 T cell receptor beta chains from one sample sequenced in a study of blood T cell repertoires in COVID-19. Sequencing was performed with immunoSEQ multiplex PCR; in TCRdb, only in-frame clones are kept and a portion is missing. The sample holds fewer than 300,000 clones, approximately 84% seen once. The sequencing sample was made of peripheral blood. Receptor source: a human donor with COVID-19, enrolled during active disease. The donor label of this sample is uncertain.

The chain combines TRBV10-3 with TRBJ2-1; 8 positions agree with TRBD1. CDR1 is ENHRY and CDR2 is SYGVKD in the germline V gene. CDR3 length: 16 residues. The V segment lost 4 bases and the J segment 2 bases; nucleotides outside the gene matches: 7. This CDR3 reads CAISVGQGVTYNEQFF. DNA of the CDR3: TGTGCCATCAGTGTTGGACAGGGAGTGACCTACAATGAGCAGTTCTTC.

The chain links TRBV28 to TRBJ2-7; 9 bases fit TRBD2. Trimming at V came to 3 bases and at J to 5 bases, leaving 14 bases not matched to a gene. Per germline, CDR1 MDHEN and CDR2 SYDVKM. The CDR3 is 17 residues long. CDR3 region: CASSFDRLAVYGDEQYF. Written as DNA, the CDR3 is TGTGCCAGCAGTTTCGACAGACTAGCGGTGTATGGGGACGAGCAGTACTTC.

The V and J genes are TRBV7-2 and TRBJ2-7; D might be TRBD1 (6 bases). The V gene lost 5 bases and the J gene lost 6 bases, with 14 bases spanning the gap. Germline V gives CDR1 SGHTA, CDR2 FQGNSA. This CDR3 region has 13 residues. DNA for the CDR3: TGTGCCAGCAGCGTCCCACAGGGTGGCGAGCAGTACTTC. Residues: CASSVPQGGEQYF.

The chain joins TRBV4-3 to TRBJ2-1; the D gene is possibly TRBD1 (6 bases). This CDR3 has 16 amino acids. The V and J ends lost 0 bases and 1 base respectively, with 10 bases between them. Per the germline V gene, CDR1 is LGHNA and CDR2 is YSLEER. CDR3 protein: CASSQEPGQSYNEQFF. DNA for the CDR3: TGCGCCAGCAGCCAAGAGCCGGGACAATCCTACAATGAGCAGTTCTTC.

The chain uses TRBV6-2 or TRBV6-3 and TRBJ2-7, with 8 bases identical to TRBD1. The CDR3 runs to 14 residues. The V gene's germline CDR1 is MNHEY and CDR2 SVGEGT. The V segment lost 5 bases and the J segment 2 bases; nucleotides outside the gene matches: 5. This CDR3 reads CASSDRGSTYEQYF. CDR3 bases: TGTGCCAGCAGTGACAGGGGCAGCACCTACGAGCAGTACTTC.

CDR3 coding DNA: TGCGCCAGCAGCTCCGGGACAGGGAACACCGGGGAGCTGTTTTTT. Translating gives CASSSGTGNTGELFF. The chain joins TRBV5-1 to TRBJ2-2; 8 bases align to TRBD1. Germline CDR1 SGHRS, CDR2 YFSETQ. The CDR3 length is 15 residues. The trim removed 3 bases at V and 1 base at J, leaving 2 bases unmatched.

CDR3 nucleotides: TGCGCCAGCAGCCTCGGACAGGGGAGACATTCACCCCTCCACTTT. Its protein product is CASSLGQGRHSPLHF. The rearrangement links TRBV5-1 to TRBJ1-6, with 9 bases lining up with TRBD1. The CDR3 length is 15 residues. Germline V lookup: CDR1 SGHRS, CDR2 YFSETQ. Losses at the gene ends were 4 bases for V and 8 bases for J; bases not matched to a gene: 7.

Points on this clone: The junction differs from germline at one of its ends, possibly a read error. The chain combines TRBV28 with TRBJ2-5, with TRBD1 matching 9 bases. This CDR3 spans 18 amino acids. Germline CDR1 reads MDHEN; CDR2 reads SYDVKM. The CDR3 region is CASSLPTGQGTIQGTQYF. DNA of the CDR3: TGTGCCAGCAGCCTTCCGACGGGACAGGGAACTATACAAGGGACCCAGTACTTC.

The chain joins TRBV30 to TRBJ1-2, with a weak D call TRBD1 (5 bases). From germline, CDR1 is GTSNPN and CDR2 SVGIG (reference sequence). CDR3 length equals 13 residues. V lost 2 bases to trimming and J lost 6 bases, with 13 bases between them. The CDR3, as DNA: TGTGCCTGGAGTCCCCAGGGTATCAATGGCTACACCTTC. This translates into CAWSPQGINGYTF.

This clone was seen once. The chain joins TRBV4-3 to TRBJ1-6, with a weak D call TRBD1 (6 bases). The CDR3 spans 15 residues. The V end was cut by 0 bases, the J end by 7 bases, with 10 bases between. From germline, CDR1 is LGHNA and CDR2 YSLEER. This CDR3 reads CASSQDRDTNSPLHF. The CDR3 DNA sequence: TGCGCCAGCAGCCAAGACCGGGACACGAATTCACCCCTCCACTTT.

This sequence joins TRBV7-3 and TRBJ2-1; D is uncertain. There are 13 residues in the CDR3. Trimming cost V 2 bases and J 4 bases, with 6 bases left between them. Germline V gene lookup returns CDR1 SGHTA and CDR2 FQGTGA. CDR3 sequence reads: CASSLVRYNEQFF. The CDR3 DNA reads as TGTGCCAGCAGCTTAGTCAGATACAATGAGCAGTTCTTC.

This chain connects TRBV27 to TRBJ1-1; D is unclear. The germline V and J ends were trimmed by 7 bases and 3 bases, with 18 bases remaining between them. There are 15 residues in the CDR3. The germline V gene has CDR1 MNHEY and CDR2 SMNVEV (reference sequence). CDR3 in DNA: TGTGCCAGCACACCGGATGGGGAGGGATACACTGAAGCTTTCTTT. Translating it yields CASTPDGEGYTEAFF.

The chain carries TRBV4-3 and TRBJ2-4, with 14 positions matching TRBD2. There are 19 residues in the CDR3. V lost 5 bases and J lost 1; bases outside the gene matches: 10. Germline V gene lookup returns CDR1 LGHNA and CDR2 YSLEER. The CDR3 reads CASSRGLAGEERAKNIQYF. CDR3 coding DNA: TGCGCCAGCAGCAGGGGACTAGCGGGAGAGGAAAGGGCCAAAAACATTCAGTACTTC.

The genes are TRBV5-4 and TRBJ2-6; TRBD1 aligns across 9 bases. CDR3 length: 17 residues. The V segment lost 4 bases and the J segment 2 bases; nucleotides outside the gene matches: 7. Looked up from germline, CDR1 is SGHNT and CDR2 is YYREEE (reference sequence). DNA for the CDR3: TGTGCCAGCAGCCCGGGACAGGGATCTACTGGGGCCAACGTCCTGACTTTC. Translated: CASSPGQGSTGANVLTF.

This clone has just a few counts. The chain links TRBV4-1 to TRBJ2-2; D possibly corresponds to TRBD1 (5 bases). CDR1 MGHRA and CDR2 YSYEKL come from the germline V gene. The CDR3 totals 15 residues. V gave up 3 bases and J gave up 6 bases, with 14 bases separating them. DNA for the CDR3: TGCGCCAGCAGCCATTCCCGTCTAGGGGCCGGGGAGCTGTTTTTT. It yields the protein CASSHSRLGAGELFF.

The chain uses TRBV4-3 and TRBJ1-6, with 10 bases aligning to TRBD1. The CDR3 extends over 16 amino acids. The germline V gene encodes CDR1 LGHNA and CDR2 YSLEER. V gave up 4 bases and J gave up 9 bases; unmatched junction bases: 9. The CDR3 protein is CASSPSWGQGFSPLHF. The CDR3 region has the DNA TGCGCCAGCAGCCCTAGCTGGGGACAGGGGTTTTCACCCCTCCACTTT.